One and the same sample provided the 10 T cell receptor beta chains below, sequenced in a study of blood T cell repertoires in COVID-19. Clones were read by immunoSEQ multiplex PCR, and TCRdb kept only the in-frame ones, dropping some. The repertoire holds over 55,000 clones, with 70% to 85% as singletons. Sequences were obtained from peripheral blood. Source of these receptors: a human donor in a cohort sampled during active COVID-19.

The chain recombines TRBV28 with TRBJ2-2; 8 bases match TRBD1. The CDR3 totals 16 residues. Germline V gene lookup returns CDR1 MDHEN and CDR2 SYDVKM. The J segment lost 4 bases and the V segment lost 6 bases, leaving 10 bases of the junction unmatched. The CDR3 coding sequence is TGTGCCAGCAGCTTTAGCACAGGGGGAGGCACCGGGGAGCTGTTTTTT. Protein sequence: CASSFSTGGGTGELFF.

The chain joins TRBV9 to TRBJ1-2, with TRBD1 matching over 9 bases. The length of the CDR3 is 14 residues. Germline lookup yields CDR1 SGDLS and CDR2 YYNGEE. V trimming: 4 bases; J trimming: 6 bases; junction bases outside the gene matches: 7. CDR3 region: CASSFGGTGHGYTF. The CDR3 coding sequence is TGTGCCAGCAGCTTCGGGGGGACAGGGCATGGCTACACCTTC. Complete variable domain (other parts from reference TRBV9 and TRBJ1-2): DSGVTQTPKHLITATGQRVTLRCSPRSGDLSVYWYQQSLDQGLQFLIQYYNGEERAKGNILERFSAQQFPDLHSELNLSSLELGDSALYFCASSFGGTGHGYTFGSGTRLTVV.

V and J are TRBV18 and TRBJ1-2; maybe TRBD1 (6 bases). The CDR3 loop spans 14 amino acids. Deletions cut 0 bases from V and 3 bases from J, with 8 bases between. Germline CDR1 and CDR2: KGHSH and LQKENI. Written as DNA, the CDR3 is TGTGCCAGCTCACCACCGAGGACAGACTATGGCTACACCTTC. Amino acids: CASSPPRTDYGYTF.

The CDR3: CASSQAPSDSYEQYF. As DNA, the CDR3 is TGCGCCAGCAGCCAAGCTCCTAGCGACTCCTACGAGCAGTACTTC. V is TRBV4-1 and J is TRBJ2-7; D may be TRBD2 (6 bases). The length of the CDR3 is 15 residues. Looked up from germline, CDR1 is MGHRA and CDR2 is YSYEKL. V lost 1 base to trimming and J lost 0 bases, with 10 bases between them.

V gene TRBV6-5 combines with J gene TRBJ1-2, with TRBD1 as a possible D gene (6 bases). V gave up 5 bases and J gave up 5 bases, with 15 bases separating them. This CDR3 has 14 residues. The germline CDR1 and CDR2 sequences are MNHEY and SVGAGI. The CDR3 nucleotides are TGTGCCAGCAGTATGGACAGTCGCCCTTATGGCTACACCTTC. Amino acids: CASSMDSRPYGYTF.

The rearrangement links TRBV7-6 to TRBJ2-5, with a possible D match to TRBD1 (6 bases). Germline V gene lookup returns CDR1 SGHVS and CDR2 FNYEAQ. The CDR3 runs to 15 residues. Trimming removed 5 bases from V and 2 bases from J, with 15 bases in between. The CDR3 coding sequence is TGTGCCAGCAGCCGGGCTAGGGGGAAACAAGAGACCCAGTACTTC. As protein: CASSRARGKQETQYF.

A note on this clone: This CDR3 is also generated by other DNA sequences in the sample. The rearrangement joins TRBV5-4 to TRBJ2-2; D gene unclear. Trimming removed 1 base at V and 3 bases at J, with 7 bases between. The V gene's germline CDR1 is SGHNT and CDR2 YYREEE (reference sequence). The CDR3 is made up of 14 amino acids. CDR3 residues: CASSLPRDTGELFF. DNA for the CDR3: TGTGCCAGCAGCTTGCCCCGGGACACCGGGGAGCTGTTTTTT.

The V gene is TRBV7-6, the J gene TRBJ1-2; D not resolved. Per the germline V gene, CDR1 is SGHVS and CDR2 is FNYEAQ. This CDR3 comprises 14 residues. Trimming pared 2 bases from V and 6 bases from J, leaving 13 bases between. CDR3 DNA: TGTGCCAGCAGCTTATTGATGGGAGGGAATGGCTACACCTTC. Translated, it gives CASSLLMGGNGYTF.

The rearrangement uses TRBV2 and TRBJ2-7; D unresolved. V was pared by 10 bases and J by 6 bases, with 19 bases between. The germline CDR1 and CDR2 sequences are SNHLY and FYNNEI. The CDR3 totals 13 residues. The DNA for the CDR3 is TGTGCCATATCCCCAGGCAGGCTGGGCGAGCAGTACTTC. Protein sequence: CAISPGRLGEQYF. The complete variable domain, with remaining parts taken from reference TRBV2 and TRBJ2-7, reads EPEVTQTPSHQVTQMGQEVILRCVPISNHLYFYWYRQILGQKVEFLVSFYNNEISEKSEIFDDQFSVERPDGSNFTLKIRSTKLEDSAMYFCAISPGRLGEQYFGPGTRLTVT.

This chain links TRBV28 with TRBJ1-2; possibly TRBD1 for D (5 bases). The V gene's germline CDR1 is MDHEN and CDR2 SYDVKM. The CDR3 has 14 residues. Trimming took 6 bases from V and 4 from J, leaving 15 bases between them. CDR3: CASSKGRDAYGYTF. The CDR3 DNA follows: TGTGCCAGCAGCAAGGGGAGGGACGCCTATGGCTACACCTTC.